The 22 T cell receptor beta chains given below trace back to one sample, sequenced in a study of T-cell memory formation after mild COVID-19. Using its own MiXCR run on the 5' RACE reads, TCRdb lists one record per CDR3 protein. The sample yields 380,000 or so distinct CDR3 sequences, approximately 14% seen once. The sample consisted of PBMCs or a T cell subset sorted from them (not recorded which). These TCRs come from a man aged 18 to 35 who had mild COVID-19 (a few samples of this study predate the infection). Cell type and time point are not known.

The CDR3: CASSPGAGGKLFF. Written as DNA, the CDR3 is TGTGCCAGCAGCCCCGGAGCGGGAGGAAAACTGTTTTTT. V usage is TRBV7-8 and J usage is TRBJ1-4, with D unresolved. The CDR3 is 13 residues long. The V gene lost 5 bases and the J gene lost 10 bases, with 14 bases spanning the gap. Germline values: CDR1 SGHVS, CDR2 FQNEAQ.

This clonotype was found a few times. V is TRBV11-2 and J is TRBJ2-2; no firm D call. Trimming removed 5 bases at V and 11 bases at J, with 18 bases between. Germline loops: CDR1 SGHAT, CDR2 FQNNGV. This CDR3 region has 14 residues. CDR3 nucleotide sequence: TGTGCCAGCAGCCCCCACCATGGCCTGTATGAGCTGTTTTTT. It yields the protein CASSPHHGLYELFF.

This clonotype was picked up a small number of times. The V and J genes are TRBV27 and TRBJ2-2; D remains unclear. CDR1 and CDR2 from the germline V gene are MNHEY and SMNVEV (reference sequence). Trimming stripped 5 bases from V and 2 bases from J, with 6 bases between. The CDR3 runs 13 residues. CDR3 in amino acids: CASSAINTGELFF. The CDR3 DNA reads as TGTGCCAGCAGTGCCATAAACACCGGGGAGCTGTTTTTT.

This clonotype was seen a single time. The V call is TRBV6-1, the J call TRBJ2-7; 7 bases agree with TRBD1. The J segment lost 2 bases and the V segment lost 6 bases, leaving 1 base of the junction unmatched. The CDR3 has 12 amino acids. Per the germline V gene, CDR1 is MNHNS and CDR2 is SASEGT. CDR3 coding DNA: TGTGCCAGCAGGGGGACAGCCTACGAGCAGTACGTC. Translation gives CASRGTAYEQYV.

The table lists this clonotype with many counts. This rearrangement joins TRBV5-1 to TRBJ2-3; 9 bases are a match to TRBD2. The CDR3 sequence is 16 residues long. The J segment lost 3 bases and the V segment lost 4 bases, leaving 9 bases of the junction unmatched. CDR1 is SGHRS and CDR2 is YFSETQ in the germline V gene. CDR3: CASSPSASGRTDTQYF. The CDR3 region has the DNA TGCGCCAGCAGCCCGTCCGCGAGCGGGAGGACAGATACGCAGTATTTT.

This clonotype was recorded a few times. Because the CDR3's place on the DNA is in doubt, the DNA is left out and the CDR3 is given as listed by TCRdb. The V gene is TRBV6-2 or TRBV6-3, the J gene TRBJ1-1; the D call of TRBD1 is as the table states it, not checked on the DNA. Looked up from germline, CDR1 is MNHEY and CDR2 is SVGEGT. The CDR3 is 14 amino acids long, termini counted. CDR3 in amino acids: CASSSAPGRGEAFF.

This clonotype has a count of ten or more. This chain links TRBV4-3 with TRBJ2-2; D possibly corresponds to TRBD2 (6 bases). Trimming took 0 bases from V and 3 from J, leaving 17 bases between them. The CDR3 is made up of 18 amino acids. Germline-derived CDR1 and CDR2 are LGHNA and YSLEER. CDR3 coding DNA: TGCGCCAGCAGCCAAGAGGCCTTCCCTAGCGCCCACACCGGGGAGCTGTTTTTT. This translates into CASSQEAFPSAHTGELFF.

As DNA, the CDR3 is TGCAGCGTTGACTTGGCAGGAAAGAACACTGAAGCTTTCTTT. Protein sequence: CSVDLAGKNTEAFF. The rearrangement uses TRBV29-1 and TRBJ1-1; D is undetermined. The CDR3 sequence is 14 residues long. Trimming stripped 3 bases from V and 1 base from J, with 12 bases between. CDR1 SQVTM and CDR2 ANQGSEA come from the germline V gene.

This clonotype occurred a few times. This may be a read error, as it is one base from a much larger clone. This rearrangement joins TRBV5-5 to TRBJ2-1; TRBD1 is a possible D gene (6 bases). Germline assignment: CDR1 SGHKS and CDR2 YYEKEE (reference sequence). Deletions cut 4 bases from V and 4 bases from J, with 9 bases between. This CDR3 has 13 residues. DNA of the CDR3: TGTGCCAGCAGCGCCGGACAGTACAATGAGCAGTTCTTC. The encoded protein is CASSAGQYNEQFF.

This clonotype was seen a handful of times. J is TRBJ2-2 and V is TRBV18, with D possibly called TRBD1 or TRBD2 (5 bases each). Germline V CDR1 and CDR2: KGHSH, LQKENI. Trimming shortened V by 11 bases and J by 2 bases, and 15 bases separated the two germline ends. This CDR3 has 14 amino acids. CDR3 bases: TGTGCCGCCTCGGGGCAGCTCAACACCGGGGAGCTGTTTTTT. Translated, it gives CAASGQLNTGELFF. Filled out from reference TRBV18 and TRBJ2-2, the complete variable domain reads NAGVMQNPRHLVRRRGQEARLRCSPMKGHSHVYWYRQLPEEGLKFMVYLQKENIIDESGMPKERFSAEFPKEGPSILRIQQVVRGDSAAYFCAASGQLNTGELFFGEGSRLTVL.

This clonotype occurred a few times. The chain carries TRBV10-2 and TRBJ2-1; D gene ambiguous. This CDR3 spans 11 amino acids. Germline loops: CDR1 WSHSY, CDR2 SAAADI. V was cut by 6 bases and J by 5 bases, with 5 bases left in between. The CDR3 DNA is TGCGCCAGCAGATCCGACAATGAGCAGTTCTTC. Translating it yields CASRSDNEQFF.

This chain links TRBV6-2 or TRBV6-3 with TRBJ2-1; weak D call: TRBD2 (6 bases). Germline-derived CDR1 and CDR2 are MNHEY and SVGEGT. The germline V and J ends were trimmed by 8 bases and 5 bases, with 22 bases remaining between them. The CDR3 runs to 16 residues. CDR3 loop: CASEDLAVGLDNEQFF. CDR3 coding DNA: TGTGCCAGCGAAGACCTTGCAGTGGGACTTGACAATGAGCAGTTCTTC.

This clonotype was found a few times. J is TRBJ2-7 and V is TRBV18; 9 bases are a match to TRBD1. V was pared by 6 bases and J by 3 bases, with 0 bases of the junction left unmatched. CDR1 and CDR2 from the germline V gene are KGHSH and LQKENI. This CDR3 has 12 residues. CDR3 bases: TGTGCCAGCTCGACAGGGGGCTACGAGCAGTACGTC. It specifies CASSTGGYEQYV.

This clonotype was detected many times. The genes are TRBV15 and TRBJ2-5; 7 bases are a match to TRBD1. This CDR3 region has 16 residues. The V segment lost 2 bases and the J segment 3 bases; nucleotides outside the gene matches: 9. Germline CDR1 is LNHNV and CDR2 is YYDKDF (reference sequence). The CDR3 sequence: CATSRQTGVIKETQYF. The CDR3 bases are TGTGCCACCAGCAGACAAACAGGGGTTATTAAAGAGACCCAGTACTTC.

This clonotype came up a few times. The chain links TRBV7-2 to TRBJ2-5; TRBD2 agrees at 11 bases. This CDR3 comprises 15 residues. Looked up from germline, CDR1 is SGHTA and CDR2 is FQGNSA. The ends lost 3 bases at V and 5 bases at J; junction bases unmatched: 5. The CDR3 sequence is CASSFRLAGKETQYF. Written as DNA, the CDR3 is TGTGCCAGCAGCTTCCGACTAGCGGGGAAGGAGACCCAGTACTTC.

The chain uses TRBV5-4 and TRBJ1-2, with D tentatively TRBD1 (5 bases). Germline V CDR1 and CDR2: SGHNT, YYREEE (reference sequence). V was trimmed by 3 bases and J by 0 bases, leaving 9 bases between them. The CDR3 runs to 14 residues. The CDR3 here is CASSYGHANYGYTF. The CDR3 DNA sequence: TGTGCCAGCAGCTACGGACATGCTAACTATGGCTACACCTTC.

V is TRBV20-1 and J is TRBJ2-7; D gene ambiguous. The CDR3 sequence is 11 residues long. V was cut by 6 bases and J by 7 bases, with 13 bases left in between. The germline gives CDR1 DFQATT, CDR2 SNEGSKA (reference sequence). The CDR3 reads CSAHPVREQYV. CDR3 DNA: TGCAGTGCGCATCCGGTTCGAGAGCAGTACGTC.

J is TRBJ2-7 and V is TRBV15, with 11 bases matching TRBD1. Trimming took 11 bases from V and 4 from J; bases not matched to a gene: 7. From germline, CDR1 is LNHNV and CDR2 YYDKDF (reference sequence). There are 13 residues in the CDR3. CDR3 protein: CAVEGTGGYEQYF. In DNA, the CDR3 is TGTGCCGTCGAGGGGACAGGGGGATACGAGCAGTACTTC.

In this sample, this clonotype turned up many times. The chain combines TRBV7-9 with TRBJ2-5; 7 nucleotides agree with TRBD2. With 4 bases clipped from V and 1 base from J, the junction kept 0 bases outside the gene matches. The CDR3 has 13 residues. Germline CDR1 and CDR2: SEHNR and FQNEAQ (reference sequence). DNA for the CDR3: TGTGCCAGCAGCTCGGGGGGCCAAGAGACCCAGTACTTC. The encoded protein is CASSSGGQETQYF.

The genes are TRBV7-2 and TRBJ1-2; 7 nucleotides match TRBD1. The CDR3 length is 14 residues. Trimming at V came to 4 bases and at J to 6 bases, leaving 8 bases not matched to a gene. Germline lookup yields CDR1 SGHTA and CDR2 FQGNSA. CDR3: CASSYYRGKDGYTF. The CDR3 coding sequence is TGTGCCAGCAGCTATTACAGGGGAAAGGATGGCTACACCTTC.

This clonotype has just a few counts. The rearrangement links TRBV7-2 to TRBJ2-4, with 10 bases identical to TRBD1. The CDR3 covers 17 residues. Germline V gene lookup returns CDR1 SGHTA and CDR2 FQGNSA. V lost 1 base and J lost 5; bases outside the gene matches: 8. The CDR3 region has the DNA TGTGCCAGCAGCTTAGGCCCGACAGGGGGCAGAGAAAACATTCAGTACTTC. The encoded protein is CASSLGPTGGRENIQYF.

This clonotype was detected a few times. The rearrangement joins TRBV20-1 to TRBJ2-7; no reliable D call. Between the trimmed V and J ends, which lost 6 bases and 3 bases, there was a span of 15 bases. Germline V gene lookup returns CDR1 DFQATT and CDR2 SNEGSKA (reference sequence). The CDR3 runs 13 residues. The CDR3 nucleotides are TGCAGTGCCGTACAATCGGGCGGCTACGAGCAGTACTTC. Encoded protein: CSAVQSGGYEQYF.